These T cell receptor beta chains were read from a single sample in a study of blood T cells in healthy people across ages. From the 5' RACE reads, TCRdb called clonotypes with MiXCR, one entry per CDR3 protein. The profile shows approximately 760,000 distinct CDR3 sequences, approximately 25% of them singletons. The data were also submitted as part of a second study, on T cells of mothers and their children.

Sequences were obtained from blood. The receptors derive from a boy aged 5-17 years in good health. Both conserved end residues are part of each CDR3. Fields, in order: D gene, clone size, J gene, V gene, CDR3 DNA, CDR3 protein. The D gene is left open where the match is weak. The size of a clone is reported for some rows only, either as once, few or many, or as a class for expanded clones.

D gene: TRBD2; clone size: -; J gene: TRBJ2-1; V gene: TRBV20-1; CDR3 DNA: TGCAGTGCTAGGGGGACTAGCCGTTACAATGAGCAGTTCTTC; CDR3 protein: CSARGTSRYNEQFF
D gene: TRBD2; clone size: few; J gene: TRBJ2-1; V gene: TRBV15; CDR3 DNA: TGTGCCACCAGCAGAGAAAGTTTAGCGGGAGCAGGGAATGAGCAGTTCTTC; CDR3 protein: CATSRESLAGAGNEQFF
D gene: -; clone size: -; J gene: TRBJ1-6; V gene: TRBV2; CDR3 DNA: TGTGCCAGCAGTGAACTTACAGGGCGATCACCCCTCCACTTT; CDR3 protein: CASSELTGRSPLHF
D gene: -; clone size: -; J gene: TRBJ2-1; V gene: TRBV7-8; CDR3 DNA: TGTGCCAGCAGCTCGCGGAGAATGGACAGACTGAATGAGCAGTTCTTC; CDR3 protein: CASSSRRMDRLNEQFF
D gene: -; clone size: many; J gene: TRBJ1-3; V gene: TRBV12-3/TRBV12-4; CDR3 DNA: TGCGCCAGCAGCCCCGGTTCCTCTGGAAACACCATATATTTT; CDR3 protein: CASSPGSSGNTIYF
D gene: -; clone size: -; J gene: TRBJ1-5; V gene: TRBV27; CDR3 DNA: TGTGCCAGCAGTTTCAGGGCCTGGGATCAGCCCCAGCATTTT; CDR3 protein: CASSFRAWDQPQHF
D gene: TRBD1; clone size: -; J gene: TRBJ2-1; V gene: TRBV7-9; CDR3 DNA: TGTGCCAGCAGCGTAGGGGGCATCTACAACGAGCAGTTCTTC; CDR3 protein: CASSVGGIYNEQFF
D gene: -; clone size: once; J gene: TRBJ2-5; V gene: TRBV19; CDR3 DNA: TGTGCCAGTAGTATAAGTTGGACAGATTTCCTGTTCCAAGAGACCCAGTACTTC; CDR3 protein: CASSISWTDFLFQETQYF
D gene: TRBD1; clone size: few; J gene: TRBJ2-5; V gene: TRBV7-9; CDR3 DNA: TGTGCCAGCGCCGGACAGGGGGTCCAAGAGACCCAGTACTTC; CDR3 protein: CASAGQGVQETQYF
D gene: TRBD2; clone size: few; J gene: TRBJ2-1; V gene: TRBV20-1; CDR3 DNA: TGCAGTGCTTGGGAACTAGCGGCCCTTCCCCACAATGAGCAGTTCTTC; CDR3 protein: CSAWELAALPHNEQFF
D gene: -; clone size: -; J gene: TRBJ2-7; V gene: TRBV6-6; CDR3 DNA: TGTGCCAGCAGTATAGCGGACCGAAGTGACGAGCAGTACTTC; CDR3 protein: CASSIADRSDEQYF
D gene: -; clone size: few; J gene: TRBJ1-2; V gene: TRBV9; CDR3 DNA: TGTGCCAGCAGCGTAGAAGCCCCCAGTCAGCGGACTGCGCTACATGGCTACACCTTC; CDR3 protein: CASSVEAPSQRTALHGYTF
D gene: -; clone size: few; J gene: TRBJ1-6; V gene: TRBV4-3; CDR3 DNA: TGCGCCAGCAGCCAAGATCGGGCTGGAGGCGATTCACCCCTCCACTTT; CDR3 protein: CASSQDRAGGDSPLHF
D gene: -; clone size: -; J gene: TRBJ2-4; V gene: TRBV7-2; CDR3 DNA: TGTGCCAGCAGCTTAGGGGGGTTAGCACCAGCCAAAAACATTCAGTACTTC; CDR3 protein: CASSLGGLAPAKNIQYF
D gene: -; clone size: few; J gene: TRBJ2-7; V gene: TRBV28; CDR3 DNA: TGTGCCAGCAGTCTATCAGGGTTCCACGAGCAGTACTTC; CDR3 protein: CASSLSGFHEQYF
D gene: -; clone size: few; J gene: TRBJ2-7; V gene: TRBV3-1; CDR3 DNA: TGTGCCAGCAGCCAGGAAGGAGGCCGGGCTTTCCACGAGCAGTACTTC; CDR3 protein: CASSQEGGRAFHEQYF
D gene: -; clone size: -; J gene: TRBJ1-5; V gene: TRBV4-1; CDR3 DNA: TGCGCCAGCAGCCAAGCGCAGGGAAGCAATCAGCCCCAGCATTTT; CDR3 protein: CASSQAQGSNQPQHF
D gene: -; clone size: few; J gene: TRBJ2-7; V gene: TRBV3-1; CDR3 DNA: TGTGCCAGCAGCCATCCGGCCGGGGAGCAGTACTTC; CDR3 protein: CASSHPAGEQYF
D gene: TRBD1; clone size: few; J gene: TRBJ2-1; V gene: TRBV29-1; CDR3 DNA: TGCAGCGTTGAAGGCTGGGACAGGGGGCTTGACAATGAGCAGTTCTTC; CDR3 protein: CSVEGWDRGLDNEQFF
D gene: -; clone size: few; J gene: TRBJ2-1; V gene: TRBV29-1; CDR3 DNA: TGCAGCGTTGAAGAGTCCTCATACAATGAGCAGTTCTTC; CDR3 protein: CSVEESSYNEQFF
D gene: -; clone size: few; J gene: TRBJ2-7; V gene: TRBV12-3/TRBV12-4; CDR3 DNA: TGTGCCAGCAGTTCCTATACCTACGAGCAGTACTTC; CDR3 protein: CASSSYTYEQYF
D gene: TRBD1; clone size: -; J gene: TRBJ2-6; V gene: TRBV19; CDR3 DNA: TGTGCCAGTAGTTTGCGACAGGGTTCTGGGGCCAACGTCCTGACTTTC; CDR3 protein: CASSLRQGSGANVLTF
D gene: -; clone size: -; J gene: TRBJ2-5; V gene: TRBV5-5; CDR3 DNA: TGTGCCAGCAGGGGACCTCGACGTGAGACCCAGTACTTC; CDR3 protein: CASRGPRRETQYF
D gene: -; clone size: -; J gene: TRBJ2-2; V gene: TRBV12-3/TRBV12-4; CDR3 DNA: TGTGCCAGCCCCCCCGGGGACTTAAACGCGAACACCGGGGAGCTGTTTTTT; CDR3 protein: CASPPGDLNANTGELFF
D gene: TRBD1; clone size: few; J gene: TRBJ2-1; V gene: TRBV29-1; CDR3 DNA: TGCAGCGTTGAAGTGGGGACAGGCTACAATGAGCAGTTCTTC; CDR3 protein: CSVEVGTGYNEQFF
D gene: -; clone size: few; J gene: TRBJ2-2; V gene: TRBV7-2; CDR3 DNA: TGTGCCAGCAGCTTAGTCCGTGCCAGGGTGAACACCGGGGAGCTGTTTTTT; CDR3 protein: CASSLVRARVNTGELFF
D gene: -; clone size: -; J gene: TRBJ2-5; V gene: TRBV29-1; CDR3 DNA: TGCAGCGTGCGGTTCCCCGGGACCGAAATCAGAACCCAGTACTTC; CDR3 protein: CSVRFPGTEIRTQYF
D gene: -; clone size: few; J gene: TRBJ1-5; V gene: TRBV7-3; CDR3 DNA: TGTGCCAGCAGCTTAAACGGGGCCAGCAATCAGCCCCAGCATTTT; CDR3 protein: CASSLNGASNQPQHF
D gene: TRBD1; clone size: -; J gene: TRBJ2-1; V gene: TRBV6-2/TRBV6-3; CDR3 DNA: TGTGCCAGCAGTTACAACCGACAGGGGATCTACAATGAGCAGTTCTTC; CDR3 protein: CASSYNRQGIYNEQFF
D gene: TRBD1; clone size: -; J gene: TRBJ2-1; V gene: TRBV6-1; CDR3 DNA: TGTGCCAGCAGTCCTCGGGACAGCTCCTACAATGAGCAGTTCTTC; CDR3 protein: CASSPRDSSYNEQFF
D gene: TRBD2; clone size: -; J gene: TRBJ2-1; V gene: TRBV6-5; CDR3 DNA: TGTGCCAGCAGTTACTACCCTGGATCTCTAGCGGTGGAGCAGTTCTTC; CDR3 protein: CASSYYPGSLAVEQFF
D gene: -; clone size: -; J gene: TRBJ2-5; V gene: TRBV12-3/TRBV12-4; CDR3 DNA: TGTGCCAGCAGTTTGGGTCAGCTAGGAGAGACCCAGTACTTC; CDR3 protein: CASSLGQLGETQYF
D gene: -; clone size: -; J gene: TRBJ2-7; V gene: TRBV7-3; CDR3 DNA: TGTGCCAGCAGCTTGGTTGGGGACCACGAGCAGTACTTC; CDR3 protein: CASSLVGDHEQYF
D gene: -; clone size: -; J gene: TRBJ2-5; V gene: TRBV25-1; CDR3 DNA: TGTGCCAGCAGTGAATGGCCAACCCAAGAGACCCAGTACTTC; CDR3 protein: CASSEWPTQETQYF
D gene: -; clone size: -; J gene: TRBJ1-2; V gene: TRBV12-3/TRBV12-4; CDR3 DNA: TGTGCCAGCAGCCCCCTCACGGGAATTGGCTACACCTTC; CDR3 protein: CASSPLTGIGYTF
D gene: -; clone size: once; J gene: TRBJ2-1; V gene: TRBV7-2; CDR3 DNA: TGTGCCAGCAGCCCAAGGAGGGACTCCTACAATGAGCAGTTCTTC; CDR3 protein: CASSPRRDSYNEQFF
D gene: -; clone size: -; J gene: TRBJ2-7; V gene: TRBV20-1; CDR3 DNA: TGCAGTTTGGGGACCTCCTACGAGCAGTACTTC; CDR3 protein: CSLGTSYEQYF
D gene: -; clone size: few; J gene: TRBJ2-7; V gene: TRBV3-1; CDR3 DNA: TGTGCCAGCAGCCCTAACGGGGGAGGCTACGAGCAGTACTTC; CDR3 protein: CASSPNGGGYEQYF
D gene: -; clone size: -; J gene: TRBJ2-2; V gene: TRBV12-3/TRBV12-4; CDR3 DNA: TGTGCCAGCAGTACTCCCGAGATGGGTACCGGGGAGCTGTTTTTT; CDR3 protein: CASSTPEMGTGELFF
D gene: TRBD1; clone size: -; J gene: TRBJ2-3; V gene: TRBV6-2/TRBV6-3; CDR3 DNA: TGTGCCAGCAGCCCATCCCCGGCAGGGGGCCTATCAGATACGCAGTATTTT; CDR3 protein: CASSPSPAGGLSDTQYF